Listed here are 26 T cell receptor beta chains from one sample, sequenced in a study of PD-1 blockade in classical Hodgkin lymphoma. Brentuximab vedotin exposure varied, and every patient relapsed after autologous stem cell transplantation. Clones were sequenced by immunoSEQ multiplex PCR, and TCRdb holds only the in-frame ones, with some missing. The table records 70,000 or so clones, about 93% of them present only once. The specimen was peripheral blood mononuclear cells (PBMCs), collected at baseline. These receptors came from a human donor with classical Hodgkin lymphoma.

This rearrangement joins TRBV19 to TRBJ2-7, with D possibly matching TRBD2 (6 bases). CDR1 is LNHDA, CDR2 SQIVND, per germline (reference sequence). V lost 10 bases and J lost 1, with 11 bases in between. The CDR3 extends over 12 amino acids. CDR3 bases: TGTGCCACAACCGGGACTTCCTACGAGCAGTACTTC. Translated, it gives CATTGTSYEQYF. Full variable domain (remainder filled in from reference TRBV19 and TRBJ2-7): DGGITQSPKYLFRKEGQNVTLSCEQNLNHDAMYWYRQDPGQGLRLIYYSQIVNDFQKGDIAEGYSVSREKKESFPLTVTSAQKNPTAFYLCATTGTSYEQYFGPGTRLTVT.

This clone was picked up one time. V and J are TRBV7-3 and TRBJ2-1; TRBD2 agrees at 10 bases. CDR1 and CDR2 (germline): SGHTA, FQGTGA. The CDR3 sequence is 13 residues long. The V and J ends lost 8 bases and 10 bases, in that order; junction bases with no gene match: 8. The CDR3 sequence is CASAGIAGGEQFF. Here the CDR3 DNA reads TGTGCCAGCGCCGGAATAGCGGGGGGCGAGCAGTTCTTC.

This clone is a singleton in its sample. The chain joins TRBV27 to TRBJ2-3; 7 bases are a match to TRBD1. The germline CDR1 and CDR2 sequences are MNHEY and SMNVEV (reference sequence). Trimming took 6 bases from V and 1 from J; bases not matched to a gene: 10. This CDR3 has 16 residues. The CDR3 is CASSPDRVRGTDTQYF. The DNA for the CDR3 is TGTGCCAGCAGCCCCGACAGGGTAAGGGGCACAGATACGCAGTATTTT.

CDR3 region: CARQNTDTQYF. DNA for the CDR3: TGTGCCAGGCAAAACACAGATACGCAGTATTTT. V is TRBV2 and J is TRBJ2-3; D uncertain. The CDR3 covers 11 residues. Germline CDR1 SNHLY, CDR2 FYNNEI. Trimming removed 9 bases at V and 2 bases at J, with 6 bases between.

The rearrangement links TRBV12-5 to TRBJ1-2, with unresolved D. Between the trimmed V and J ends, which lost 0 bases and 6 bases, there was a span of 8 bases. CDR3 length equals 13 residues. CDR1 and CDR2 (germline): LGHNT, FRNRAP. The CDR3 sequence: CASGLVPPHGYTF. The CDR3 DNA sequence: TGTGCTAGTGGTTTGGTACCCCCCCATGGCTACACCTTC.

A word on this clone: The junction does not match germline at one end; this may be a read error. The chain combines TRBV30 with TRBJ2-7, with D unresolved. The CDR3 runs 11 residues. Germline V gene data show CDR1 as GTSNPN and CDR2 as SVGIG (reference sequence). The CDR3 nucleotides read TGTGCCTGGAGCGCCCCTTACGGGCAGTACTTC. It yields the protein CAWSAPYGQYF. Using reference TRBV30 and TRBJ2-7 for the parts outside the CDR3, the full variable domain is SQTIHQWPATLVQPVGSPLSLECTVEGTSNPNLYWYRQAAGRGLQLLFYSVGIGQISSEVPQNLSASRPQDRQFILSSKKLLLSDSGFYLCAWSAPYGQYFGPGTRLTVT.

The rearrangement uses TRBV6-5 and TRBJ2-7; D not resolved. Germline loops: CDR1 MNHEY, CDR2 SVGAGI. The CDR3 runs to 12 residues. V was trimmed by 9 bases and J by 3 bases, leaving 12 bases between them. The CDR3: CASVFRNYEQYF. The CDR3 nucleotides read TGTGCCAGTGTCTTTAGGAACTACGAGCAGTACTTC.

The chain combines TRBV2 with TRBJ2-2; D assignment may be TRBD1 or TRBD2 (5 bases each). This CDR3 contains 14 residues. The V end lost 5 bases, the J end lost 5 bases, and 12 bases lay between the germline ends. Germline-derived CDR1 and CDR2 are SNHLY and FYNNEI. The CDR3 DNA is TGTGCCAGCAGTACGGGACCGGGGACCGGGGAGCTGTTTTTT. Encoded protein: CASSTGPGTGELFF.

The CDR3 DNA sequence: TGCGCCAGCAGTGGACCGCAGAGCCCTGAAGCTTTCTTT. Its translation is CASSGPQSPEAFF. This chain uses TRBV10-1 with TRBJ1-1; D is unresolved. There are 13 residues in the CDR3. Germline CDR1 WNHNN, CDR2 SYGVQD (reference sequence). V dropped 4 bases and J dropped 6 bases, with 12 bases sitting between them.

DNA for the CDR3: TGCGCCAGCAGCCCGGGAGGGGTGGGACTAGCGGGAGATGAGCAGTTCTTC. Amino acids: CASSPGGVGLAGDEQFF. The chain recombines TRBV5-1 with TRBJ2-1, with TRBD2 identical over 14 bases. V was pared by 4 bases and J by 8 bases, with 11 bases of the junction left unmatched. CDR3 length: 17 amino acids. Germline values: CDR1 SGHRS, CDR2 YFSETQ.

J is TRBJ1-2 and V is TRBV15; a possible D gene is TRBD1 (6 bases). Trimming stripped 0 bases from V and 8 bases from J, with 16 bases between. The CDR3 covers 15 residues. Germline V gene sequence: CDR1 LNHNV, CDR2 YYDKDF (reference sequence). The CDR3 DNA follows: TGTGCCACCAGCAGAGAATCAGGGGTGTTTGTAGGCTACACCTTC. This sequence encodes CATSRESGVFVGYTF.

The chain has TRBV2 and TRBJ1-6, with a possible D match to TRBD1 (6 bases). The CDR3 is 14 residues long. The V end was cut by 6 bases, the J end by 10 bases, with 16 bases between. Germline V lookup: CDR1 SNHLY, CDR2 FYNNEI. The CDR3 DNA is TGTGCCAGCAGCCCTGGGACATCATCCTCACCCCTCCACTTT. Protein product: CASSPGTSSSPLHF.

J is TRBJ1-3 and V is TRBV15; TRBD1 is a possible D gene (5 bases). The CDR3 has 16 residues. The germline gives CDR1 LNHNV, CDR2 YYDKDF (reference sequence). Trimming cost V 5 bases and J 4 bases, with 18 bases left between them. The CDR3 is CATSSVAQVIGNTIYF. Written as DNA, the CDR3 is TGTGCCACCAGCTCGGTGGCACAGGTCATAGGAAACACCATATATTTT.

This clone has just one count. The rearrangement uses TRBV5-4 and TRBJ2-1, with D perhaps matching TRBD2 (5 bases). The V gene's germline CDR1 is SGHNT and CDR2 YYREEE (reference sequence). Trimming stripped 4 bases from V and 4 bases from J, with 12 bases between. CDR3 length: 14 amino acids. The CDR3 DNA reads TGTGCCAGCAGCCCGGACGCGGGTTACAATGAGCAGTTCTTC. Translating gives CASSPDAGYNEQFF.

This CDR3 reads CASSVTGNPGPSYEQYF. The CDR3 DNA reads TGTGCCAGCAGCGTAACTGGGAATCCGGGACCCTCCTACGAGCAGTACTTC. This chain links TRBV9 with TRBJ2-7, with D perhaps matching TRBD1 or TRBD2 (5 bases each). This CDR3 region has 17 residues. V was trimmed by 1 base and J by 0 bases, leaving 17 bases between them. Germline V gives CDR1 SGDLS, CDR2 YYNGEE.

V gene TRBV4-3 combines with J gene TRBJ2-3, with a weak D call TRBD2 (6 bases). CDR1 is LGHNA, CDR2 YSLEER, per germline. The CDR3 consists of 14 residues. V lost 4 bases, J lost 0 bases, and 8 bases lay in between. This CDR3 is CASSPGVSTDTQYF. Here the CDR3 DNA reads TGCGCCAGCAGCCCGGGGGTCAGCACAGATACGCAGTATTTT.

This chain joins TRBV6-6 and TRBJ2-3, with TRBD2 matching 7 bases. V lost 2 bases to trimming and J lost 1 base; unmatched junction nucleotides: 3. Germline V lookup: CDR1 MNHNY, CDR2 SVGAGI (reference sequence). The CDR3 has 15 residues. CDR3 coding DNA: TGTGCCAGCAGTTACGGCGGGGGAGGCACAGATACGCAGTATTTT. Protein sequence: CASSYGGGGTDTQYF.

This clone was seen only once. The J gene is TRBJ2-5, the V gene TRBV6-1; D might be TRBD2 (8 bases). The V end was cut by 3 bases, the J end by 5 bases, with 22 bases between. Germline V gene sequence: CDR1 MNHNS, CDR2 SASEGT. The CDR3 has 17 amino acids. The CDR3 reads CASSETFGVAGQETQYF. The DNA of the CDR3 is TGTGCCAGCAGTGAGACCTTTGGAGTAGCGGGACAGGAGACCCAGTACTTC.

The chain carries TRBV5-1 and TRBJ2-1, with TRBD1 matching over 9 bases. This CDR3 has 14 residues. V was pared by 4 bases and J by 5 bases, with 4 bases of the junction left unmatched. Germline lookup yields CDR1 SGHRS and CDR2 YFSETQ. The CDR3 region is CASSAGDRDNEQFF. Here the CDR3 DNA reads TGCGCCAGCAGCGCAGGGGACAGGGACAATGAGCAGTTCTTC.

The chain recombines TRBV19 with TRBJ2-7; the match to TRBD1 covers 7 bases. V lost 3 bases to trimming and J lost 2 bases; unmatched junction nucleotides: 4. This CDR3 has 14 amino acids. CDR1 LNHDA and CDR2 SQIVND come from the germline V gene (reference sequence). The CDR3 spells CASSIQGQTYEQYF. Written as DNA, the CDR3 is TGTGCCAGTAGTATCCAGGGACAGACCTACGAGCAGTACTTC.

The rearrangement joins TRBV7-8 to TRBJ1-2; possible D gene TRBD1, 5 bases. Germline V gene sequence: CDR1 SGHVS, CDR2 FQNEAQ. This CDR3 is 14 amino acids long. Trimming removed 4 bases from V and 4 bases from J, with 13 bases in between. The CDR3 loop is CASSYDSGSYGYTF. CDR3 in DNA: TGTGCCAGCAGCTACGACTCAGGGTCCTATGGCTACACCTTC.

The chain uses TRBV7-8 and TRBJ1-5; D might be TRBD1 (5 bases). The CDR3 runs to 14 residues. Deletions cut 0 bases from V and 6 bases from J, with 9 bases between. The germline gives CDR1 SGHVS, CDR2 FQNEAQ. The CDR3 sequence: CASSLAGGPQPQHF. Written as DNA, the CDR3 is TGTGCCAGCAGCTTAGCGGGGGGACCTCAGCCCCAGCATTTT.

The genes are TRBV4-3 and TRBJ2-4; D perhaps matches TRBD2 (5 bases). The CDR3 totals 15 residues. Germline V CDR1 and CDR2: LGHNA, YSLEER. The V gene lost 1 base and the J gene lost 5 bases, with 12 bases spanning the gap. This CDR3 is CASSQGGEDQNIQYF. The CDR3 nucleotides read TGCGCCAGCAGCCAAGGGGGAGAGGACCAAAACATTCAGTACTTC.

The rearrangement joins TRBV7-9 to TRBJ2-7; 8 bases are shared with TRBD2. Losses at the gene ends were 6 bases for V and 7 bases for J; bases not matched to a gene: 5. Germline V gene data show CDR1 as SEHNR and CDR2 as FQNEAQ (reference sequence). This CDR3 contains 12 residues. The CDR3 sequence: CASRRLAWEQYF. In DNA form, the CDR3 reads TGTGCCAGCAGGCGACTAGCGTGGGAGCAGTACTTC.

V gene TRBV11-3 combines with J gene TRBJ1-1; D is perhaps TRBD1 (5 bases). Germline V CDR1 and CDR2: SGHNT, YENEEA. Trimming left V 5 bases short and J 3 bases short, with 13 bases between. CDR3 size: 14 residues. CDR3 nucleotide sequence: TGTGCCAGCAGCCCTCGGGGGTCCGACACTGAAGCTTTCTTT. Translating gives CASSPRGSDTEAFF.

The chain has TRBV6-1 and TRBJ1-2; D call uncertain. Germline V lookup: CDR1 MNHNS, CDR2 SASEGT. Trimming removed 8 bases from V and 3 bases from J, with 7 bases in between. The CDR3 has 11 residues. DNA for the CDR3: TGTGCCAGCGCCCTGCACTATGGCTACACCTTC. Amino acids: CASALHYGYTF.